This is a list of T cell receptor beta chains from one sample in a study of blood T cell repertoires in COVID-19. Sequencing was performed with immunoSEQ multiplex PCR; in TCRdb, only in-frame clones are kept and a portion is missing. The profile shows about 220,000 clones, around 84% of them singletons. The sequencing sample was made of peripheral blood. The receptor source for this set is a woman aged 60-70 years who had recovered from COVID-19. Each CDR3 is given with its conserved first and last residue. The size of a clone is reported for some rows only, either as once, few or many, or as a class for expanded clones.

j_call v_call clone_size cdr3_aa
TRBJ2-2 TRBV10-3 - CAISELLAGNTGELFF
TRBJ1-5 TRBV2 - CASSATGRGQPQHF
TRBJ1-2 TRBV3-1/TRBV3-2 once CASSQVRGRANYGYTF
TRBJ2-1 TRBV5-8 once CASSLILAGGHQFF
TRBJ2-7 TRBV5-5 - CASSRWTGDDEQYF
TRBJ2-1 TRBV21-1 once CASSKGDEQFF
TRBJ2-1 TRBV7-6 - CASSLAPASGNEQFF
TRBJ2-3 TRBV7-2 - CASSSSGGTDTQYF
TRBJ1-1 TRBV18 - CASSPPASGEAFF
TRBJ1-2 TRBV9 few CASSVVPQGHGYTF
TRBJ1-2 TRBV7-9 - CASSGAPGTGYGYTF
TRBJ2-2 TRBV6-5 - CASSYYNPGELFF
TRBJ2-5 TRBV18 - CASSPGGGSETQYF
TRBJ1-1 TRBV6-5 - CASSQGQWNTEAFF
TRBJ2-3 TRBV4-2 - CASSPSSGGALWTDTQYF